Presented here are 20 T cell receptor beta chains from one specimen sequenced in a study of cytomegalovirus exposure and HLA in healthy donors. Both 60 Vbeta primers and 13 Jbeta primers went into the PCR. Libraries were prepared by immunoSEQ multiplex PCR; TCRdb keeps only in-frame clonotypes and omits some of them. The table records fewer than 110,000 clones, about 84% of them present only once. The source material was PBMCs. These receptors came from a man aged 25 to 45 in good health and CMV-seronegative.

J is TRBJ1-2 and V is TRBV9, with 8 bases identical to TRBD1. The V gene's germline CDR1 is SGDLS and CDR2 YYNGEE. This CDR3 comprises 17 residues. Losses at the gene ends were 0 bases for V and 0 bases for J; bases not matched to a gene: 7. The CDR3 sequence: CASSVGSGGQANYGYTF. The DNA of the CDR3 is TGTGCCAGCAGCGTAGGGTCAGGGGGCCAAGCTAACTATGGCTACACCTTC.

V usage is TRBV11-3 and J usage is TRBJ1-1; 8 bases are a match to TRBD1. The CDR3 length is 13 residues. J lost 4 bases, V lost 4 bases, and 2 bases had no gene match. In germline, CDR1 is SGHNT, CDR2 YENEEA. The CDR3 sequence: CASSSTGVTEAFF. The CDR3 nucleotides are TGTGCCAGCAGCTCGACAGGGGTCACTGAAGCTTTCTTT.

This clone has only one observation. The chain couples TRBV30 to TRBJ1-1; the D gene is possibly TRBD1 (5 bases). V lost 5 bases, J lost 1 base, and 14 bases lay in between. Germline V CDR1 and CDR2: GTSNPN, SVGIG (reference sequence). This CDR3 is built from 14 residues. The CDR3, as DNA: TGTGCCTGGTCCTTCGGGGGAACGAACACTGAAGCTTTCTTT. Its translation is CAWSFGGTNTEAFF. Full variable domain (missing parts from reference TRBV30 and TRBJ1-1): SQTIHQWPATLVQPVGSPLSLECTVEGTSNPNLYWYRQAAGRGLQLLFYSVGIGQISSEVPQNLSASRPQDRQFILSSKKLLLSDSGFYLCAWSFGGTNTEAFFGQGTRLTVV.

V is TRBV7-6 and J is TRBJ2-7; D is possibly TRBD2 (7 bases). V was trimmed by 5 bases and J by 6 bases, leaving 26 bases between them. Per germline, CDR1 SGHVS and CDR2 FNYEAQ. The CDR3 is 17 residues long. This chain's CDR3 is CASSPDAGALRGIEQYF. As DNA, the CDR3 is TGTGCCAGCAGCCCAGATGCGGGGGCCTTGAGGGGAATCGAGCAGTACTTC.

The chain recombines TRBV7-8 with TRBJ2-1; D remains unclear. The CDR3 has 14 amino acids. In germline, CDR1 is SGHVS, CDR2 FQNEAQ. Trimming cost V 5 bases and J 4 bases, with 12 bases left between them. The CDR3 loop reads CASSPSEEYNEQFF. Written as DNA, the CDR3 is TGTGCCAGCAGCCCTTCAGAGGAATACAATGAGCAGTTCTTC.

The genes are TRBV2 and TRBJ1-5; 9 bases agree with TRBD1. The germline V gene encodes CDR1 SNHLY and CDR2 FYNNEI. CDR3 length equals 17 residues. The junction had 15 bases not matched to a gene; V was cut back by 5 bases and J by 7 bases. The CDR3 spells CASSPGQGGGWRQPQHF. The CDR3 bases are TGTGCCAGCAGTCCGGGACAGGGCGGGGGCTGGAGGCAGCCCCAGCATTTT.

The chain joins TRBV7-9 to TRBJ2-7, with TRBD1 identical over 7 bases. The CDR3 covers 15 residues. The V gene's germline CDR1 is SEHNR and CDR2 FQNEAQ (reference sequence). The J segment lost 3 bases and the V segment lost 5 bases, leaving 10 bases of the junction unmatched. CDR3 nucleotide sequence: TGTGCCAGCAGCCCACCGGGACAGAGAGACTACGAGCAGTACTTC. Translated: CASSPPGQRDYEQYF.

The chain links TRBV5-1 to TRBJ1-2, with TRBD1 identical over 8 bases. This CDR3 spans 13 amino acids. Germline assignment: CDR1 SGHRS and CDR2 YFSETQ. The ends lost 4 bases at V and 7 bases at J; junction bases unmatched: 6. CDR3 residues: CASSPGQASGYTF. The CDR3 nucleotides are TGCGCCAGCAGCCCGGGACAGGCTAGTGGCTACACCTTC.

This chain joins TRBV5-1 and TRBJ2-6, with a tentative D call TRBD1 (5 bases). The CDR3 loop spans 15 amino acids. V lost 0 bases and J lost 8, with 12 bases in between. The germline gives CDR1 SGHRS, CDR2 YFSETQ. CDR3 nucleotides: TGCGCCAGCAGCTTGGCGGACACCCCTTCCAACGTCCTGACTTTC. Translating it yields CASSLADTPSNVLTF.

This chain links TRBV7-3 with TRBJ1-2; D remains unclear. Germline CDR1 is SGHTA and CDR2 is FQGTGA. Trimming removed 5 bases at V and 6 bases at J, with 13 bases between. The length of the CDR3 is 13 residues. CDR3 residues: CASSTPGGDGYTF. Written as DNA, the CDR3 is TGTGCCAGCAGCACCCCCGGCGGAGATGGCTACACCTTC.

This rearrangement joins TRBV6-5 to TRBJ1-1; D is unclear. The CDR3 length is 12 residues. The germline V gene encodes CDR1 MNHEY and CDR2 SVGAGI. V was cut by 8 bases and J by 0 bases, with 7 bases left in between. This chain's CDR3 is CASGRVNTEAFF. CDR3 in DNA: TGTGCCAGCGGTCGAGTGAACACTGAAGCTTTCTTT.

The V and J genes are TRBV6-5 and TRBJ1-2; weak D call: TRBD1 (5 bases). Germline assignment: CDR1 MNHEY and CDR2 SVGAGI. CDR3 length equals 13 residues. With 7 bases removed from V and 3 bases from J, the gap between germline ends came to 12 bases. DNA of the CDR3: TGTGCCAGCACCCCCCGGGGGGACTATGGCTACACCTTC. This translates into CASTPRGDYGYTF.

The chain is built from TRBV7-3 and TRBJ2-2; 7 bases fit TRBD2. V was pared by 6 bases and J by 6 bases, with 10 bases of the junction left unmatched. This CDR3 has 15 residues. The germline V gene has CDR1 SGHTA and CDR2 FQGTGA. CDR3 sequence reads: CASRKPGRGAGELFF. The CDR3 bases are TGTGCCAGCAGGAAACCGGGACGGGGGGCCGGGGAGCTGTTTTTT.

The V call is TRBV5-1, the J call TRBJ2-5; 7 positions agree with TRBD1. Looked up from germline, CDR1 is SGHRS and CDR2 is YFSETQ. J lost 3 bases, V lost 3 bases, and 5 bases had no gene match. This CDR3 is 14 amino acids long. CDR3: CASSSPTGKETQYF. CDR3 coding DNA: TGCGCCAGCAGCTCACCGACAGGGAAAGAGACCCAGTACTTC.

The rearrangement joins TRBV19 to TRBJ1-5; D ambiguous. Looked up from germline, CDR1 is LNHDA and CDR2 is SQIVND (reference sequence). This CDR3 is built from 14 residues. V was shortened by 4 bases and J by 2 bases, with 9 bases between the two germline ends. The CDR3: CASSTPRRNQPQHF. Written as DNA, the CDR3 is TGTGCCAGTAGTACTCCGAGGCGCAATCAGCCCCAGCATTTT.

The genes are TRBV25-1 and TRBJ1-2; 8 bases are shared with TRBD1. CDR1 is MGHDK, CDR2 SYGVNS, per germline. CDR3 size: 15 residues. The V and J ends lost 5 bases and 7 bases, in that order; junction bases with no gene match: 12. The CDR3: CASSQPGQAILGYTF. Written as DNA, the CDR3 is TGTGCCAGCAGTCAACCGGGACAGGCTATTCTTGGCTACACCTTC.

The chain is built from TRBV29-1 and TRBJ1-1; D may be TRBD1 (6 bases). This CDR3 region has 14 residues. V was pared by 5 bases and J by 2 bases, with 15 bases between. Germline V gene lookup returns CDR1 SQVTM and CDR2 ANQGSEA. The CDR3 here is CSVCFRGGNTEAFF. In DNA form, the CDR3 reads TGCAGCGTTTGCTTCAGGGGTGGAAACACTGAAGCTTTCTTT.

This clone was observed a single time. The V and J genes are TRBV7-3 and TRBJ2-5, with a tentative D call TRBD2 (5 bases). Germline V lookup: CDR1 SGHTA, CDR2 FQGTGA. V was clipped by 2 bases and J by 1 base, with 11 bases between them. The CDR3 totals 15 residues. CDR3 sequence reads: CASSLFGKAQETQYF. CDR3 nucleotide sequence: TGTGCCAGCAGCTTATTCGGGAAGGCCCAAGAGACCCAGTACTTC.

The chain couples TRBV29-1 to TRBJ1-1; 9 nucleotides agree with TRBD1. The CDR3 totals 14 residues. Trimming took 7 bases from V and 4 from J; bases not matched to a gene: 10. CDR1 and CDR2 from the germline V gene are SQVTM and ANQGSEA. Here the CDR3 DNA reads TGCAGCGCCACCGAACAGGGGGCCGGCACTGAAGCTTTCTTT. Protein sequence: CSATEQGAGTEAFF.

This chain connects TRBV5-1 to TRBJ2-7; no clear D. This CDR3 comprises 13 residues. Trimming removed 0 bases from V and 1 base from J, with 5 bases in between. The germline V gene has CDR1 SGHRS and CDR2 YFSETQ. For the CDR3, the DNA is TGCGCCAGCAGCTTGGCCAGGTCCTACGAGCAGTACTTC. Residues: CASSLARSYEQYF.